Below, one T cell receptor (beta chain) is given with its context. Its specificity is unknown. Produced via immunoSEQ multiplex PCR; TCRdb's table is partial and in-frame only. Among 100,000 or so clones listed, around 96% were seen once. The data derive from a study of OX40 agonist ivuxolimab in advanced cancers. Study findings and constraints: People who partly responded at 0.1-3.0 mg/kg had some of the least clonal expansion seen.

The CDR3 sequence is 20 residues long. The germline V gene encodes CDR1 SSHAT and CDR2 FNYEAQ (reference sequence). V was pared by 3 bases and J by 9 bases, with 35 bases between. The clonotype comes from an adult with an advanced solid tumor such as melanoma, head and neck, liver or kidney cancer. The sample was CD4+ or CD8+ T cells sorted from blood, taken in a trial of the OX40 agonist ivuxolimab. V is TRBV7-7 and J is TRBJ2-5; tentatively, D is TRBD2 (5 bases). CDR3 sequence reads: CASSFGPATTPTKKERAQYF. The CDR3 region has the DNA TGTGCCAGCAGCTTTGGGCCAGCCACTACCCCTACTAAGAAAGAGAGGGCCCAGTACTTC.